The 27 T cell receptor beta chains below come from one sample, sequenced in a study of cytomegalovirus exposure and HLA in healthy donors. Primers for the PCR totalled 60 Vbeta and 13 Jbeta. Sequencing used immunoSEQ multiplex PCR; TCRdb keeps in-frame clones, though not all of them. Among around 150,000 clones, approximately 9% were seen once, and the ten largest hold approximately 2%. The specimen was PBMCs. Receptors were obtained from a male donor in good health and CMV-seronegative.

This clone occurred a few times. The CDR3 DNA reads TGTGCCAGCGAGGGTCAGGGGGCTTCGTACGAGCAGTACTTC. Its translation is CASEGQGASYEQYF. The rearrangement links TRBV2 to TRBJ2-7; 8 bases agree with TRBD1. Germline lookup yields CDR1 SNHLY and CDR2 FYNNEI. CDR3 length equals 14 residues. Trimming at V came to 8 bases and at J to 4 bases, leaving 10 bases not matched to a gene.

There are a few counts of this clone. The chain carries TRBV5-6 and TRBJ1-2; 7 nucleotides match TRBD1. CDR3 size: 16 residues. The V gene's germline CDR1 is SGHDT and CDR2 YYEEEE. With 4 bases clipped from V and 4 bases from J, the junction kept 13 bases outside the gene matches. The CDR3 sequence is CASSLNDRVPFYGYTF. The CDR3, as DNA: TGTGCCAGCAGCCTTAACGACAGGGTCCCTTTCTATGGCTACACCTTC.

As DNA, the CDR3 is TGTGCCAGCTCAGTCCGACAGGGGACCACAGATACGCAGTATTTT. As protein: CASSVRQGTTDTQYF. This chain links TRBV18 with TRBJ2-3, with 8 bases that match TRBD1. Germline V gene sequence: CDR1 KGHSH, CDR2 LQKENI. With 5 bases clipped from V and 2 bases from J, the junction kept 6 bases outside the gene matches. The CDR3 spans 15 residues.

This clone has just a few counts. J is TRBJ2-7 and V is TRBV4-2; 9 nucleotides match TRBD2. Per germline, CDR1 LGHNA and CDR2 YNFKEQ. V trimming: 0 bases; J trimming: 5 bases; junction bases outside the gene matches: 17. This CDR3 spans 19 amino acids. As DNA, the CDR3 is TGTGCCAGCAGCCAAGATCAACCGCTAGCGGGATCGCCGGCTCACGAGCAGTACTTC. Translation: CASSQDQPLAGSPAHEQYF.

This clone was seen more than once but under ten times. V gene TRBV28 combines with J gene TRBJ1-5, with 7 positions matching TRBD1. The V gene's germline CDR1 is MDHEN and CDR2 SYDVKM. The length of the CDR3 is 17 residues. V lost 8 bases, J lost 2 bases, and 15 bases stayed unmatched. CDR3 region: CASRLRQGIIGNQPQHF. The CDR3 nucleotides are TGTGCCAGCCGATTAAGACAGGGCATTATTGGCAATCAGCCCCAGCATTTT.

The chain links TRBV7-2 to TRBJ2-7, with 8 bases identical to TRBD2. The CDR3 is made up of 15 amino acids. The germline gives CDR1 SGHTA, CDR2 FQGNSA. The junction had 2 bases not matched to a gene; V was cut back by 1 base and J by 0 bases. CDR3: CASSLESGSSYEQYF. Here the CDR3 DNA reads TGTGCCAGCAGCTTAGAAAGCGGGAGCTCCTACGAGCAGTACTTC.

This chain connects TRBV19 to TRBJ1-1; 9 bases line up with TRBD1. The V gene end was trimmed by 7 bases and the J gene end by 5 bases; junction bases not matched to a gene: 14. Germline values: CDR1 LNHDA, CDR2 SQIVND (reference sequence). This CDR3 has 16 residues. CDR3 in amino acids: CASTLNPQGAWTEAFF. In nucleotides, the CDR3 is TGTGCCAGTACCCTCAACCCACAGGGGGCCTGGACTGAAGCTTTCTTT.

This clone was seen a few times. The gene calls are TRBV18 and TRBJ1-1; a weak D match, TRBD1 (6 bases). From germline, CDR1 is KGHSH and CDR2 LQKENI. The CDR3 length is 13 residues. The ends were cut back, 3 bases at V and 4 bases at J, with 9 bases in the middle. DNA for the CDR3: TGTGCCAGCTCACCCCGAGGGGGCACTGAAGCTTTCTTT. Its protein is CASSPRGGTEAFF.

V is TRBV2 and J is TRBJ2-1, with 9 positions matching TRBD1. Germline V gene sequence: CDR1 SNHLY, CDR2 FYNNEI. V trimming: 5 bases; J trimming: 9 bases; junction bases outside the gene matches: 11. The CDR3 consists of 15 residues. In nucleotides, the CDR3 is TGTGCCAGCAGTTCTATGACAGGGGGAATTGGTGAGCAGTTCTTC. As protein: CASSSMTGGIGEQFF.

The V and J genes are TRBV5-1 and TRBJ2-1, with 10 bases identical to TRBD2. Unmatched junction bases numbered 12, after V lost 0 bases and J lost 6 bases. Germline CDR1 reads SGHRS; CDR2 reads YFSETQ. This CDR3 has 18 amino acids. The CDR3 DNA sequence: TGCGCCAGCAGCTTGGCCCCGGGATGGAGCGGGGGGGCCAATGAGCAGTTCTTC. Translation gives CASSLAPGWSGGANEQFF.

This clone was observed a few times. The chain uses TRBV4-1 and TRBJ2-2; D remains unclear. The CDR3 contains 14 residues. V lost 4 bases, J lost 1 base, and 7 bases lay in between. Per germline, CDR1 MGHRA and CDR2 YSYEKL. This chain's CDR3 is CASSLRLNTGELFF. As DNA, the CDR3 is TGCGCCAGCAGCCTTAGACTGAACACCGGGGAGCTGTTTTTT.

This clone came up a few times. The gene calls are TRBV19 and TRBJ1-1, with a weak D call TRBD1 (5 bases). CDR1 LNHDA and CDR2 SQIVND come from the germline V gene (reference sequence). This CDR3 has 14 amino acids. V dropped 3 bases and J dropped 2 bases, with 10 bases sitting between them. CDR3 DNA: TGTGCCAGTAGTATCTGGGACTTAAACACTGAAGCTTTCTTT. Translating it yields CASSIWDLNTEAFF.

This clone was counted a few times. The genes are TRBV29-1 and TRBJ2-2; weak D call: TRBD1 (6 bases). CDR1 is SQVTM, CDR2 ANQGSEA, per germline. The CDR3 covers 16 residues. Trimming took 7 bases from V and 5 from J, leaving 23 bases between them. This chain's CDR3 is CSAAVQGVGTTGELFF. CDR3 in DNA: TGCAGCGCCGCTGTACAGGGCGTGGGGACGACCGGGGAGCTGTTTTTT.

Points on this clone: One end of the junction varies from germline; a read error may be responsible. The chain recombines TRBV19 with TRBJ2-3, with unresolved D. Germline V CDR1 and CDR2: LNHDA, SQIVND (reference sequence). This CDR3 is 12 amino acids long. Here the CDR3 reads CASSIGTDKQYF. The CDR3 DNA sequence: TGTGCAAGTAGTATCGGCACAGATAAGCAGTATTTT.

This clone came up a few times. J is TRBJ1-2 and V is TRBV4-1; D unresolved. Germline values: CDR1 MGHRA, CDR2 YSYEKL. CDR3 length equals 15 residues. V was shortened by 3 bases and J by 2 bases, with 13 bases between the two germline ends. The CDR3 DNA sequence: TGCGCCAGCAGCCATCCCCCAGTTCGAAACTATGGCTACACCTTC. The encoded protein is CASSHPPVRNYGYTF.

The chain couples TRBV7-2 to TRBJ2-7; tentatively, D is TRBD2 (6 bases). The germline V and J ends were trimmed by 6 bases and 2 bases, with 14 bases remaining between them. CDR1 and CDR2 from the germline V gene are SGHTA and FQGNSA. The CDR3 sequence is 14 residues long. The CDR3 loop is CASSLNSGPYEQYF. For the CDR3, the DNA is TGTGCCAGCAGTCTTAACAGCGGGCCCTACGAGCAGTACTTC. The full variable domain, in which reference TRBV7-2 and TRBJ2-7 provide the parts outside the CDR3, is GAGVSQSPSNKVTEKGKDVELRCDPISGHTALYWYRQSLGQGLEFLIYFQGNSAPDKSGLPSDRFSAERTGGSVSTLTIQRTQQEDSAVYLCASSLNSGPYEQYFGPGTRLTVT.

The table lists this clone with a few counts. The CDR3 DNA reads TGTGCCAGTAGCCTGGCGGGAGGTAACAATGAGCAGTTCTTC. As protein: CASSLAGGNNEQFF. The gene calls are TRBV19 and TRBJ2-1; 8 bases fit TRBD2. The CDR3 is 14 amino acids. Germline CDR1 reads LNHDA; CDR2 reads SQIVND (reference sequence). The V and J ends lost 6 bases and 5 bases, in that order; junction bases with no gene match: 6.

This clone appeared a few times. One end of the junction fails to match germline, which may point to a read error. This chain links TRBV4-1 with TRBJ1-2; TRBD1 might be the D (6 bases). The CDR3 consists of 15 residues. The germline V gene has CDR1 MGHRA and CDR2 YSYEKL. The CDR3 spells CASCQDWAGALGYTF. In nucleotides, the CDR3 is TGCGCCAGCTGCCAAGATTGGGCAGGGGCGCTTGGCTACACCTTC.

To note about this clone: The junction does not match germline at one end; this may be a read error. This chain uses TRBV7-3 with TRBJ2-1, with TRBD2 matching over 11 bases. Germline CDR1 SGHTA, CDR2 FQGTGA. The CDR3 covers 17 residues. The CDR3 nucleotides read TGTGCCAGCAGCATAACTAGCGGGAGCGGGGGAGGCAATGAGCAGTTCTTC. Translation gives CASSITSGSGGGNEQFF. Filled out from reference TRBV7-3 and TRBJ2-1, the complete variable domain reads GAGVSQTPSNKVTEKGKYVELRCDPISGHTALYWYRQSLGQGPEFLIYFQGTGAADDSGLPNDRFFAVRPEGSVSTLKIQRTERGDSAVYLCASSITSGSGGGNEQFFGPGTRLTVL.

This chain links TRBV5-1 with TRBJ2-3; the D gene is possibly TRBD2 (5 bases). The V end lost 5 bases, the J end lost 1 base, and 14 bases lay between the germline ends. This CDR3 spans 15 amino acids. The germline CDR1 and CDR2 sequences are SGHRS and YFSETQ. CDR3 nucleotide sequence: TGCGCCAGCAGTTCCGGGGTGGTTGGCACAGATACGCAGTATTTT. It yields the protein CASSSGVVGTDTQYF.

This clone was picked up a small number of times. At one end the junction does not follow the germline gene, possibly because of a read error. In nucleotides, the CDR3 is TGTGCCAGCAGCAAAGATCAGGGAATAGTATCCTACGAGCAGTACTTC. Translation: CASSKDQGIVSYEQYF. The chain uses TRBV4-2 and TRBJ2-7, with D perhaps TRBD1 (5 bases). This CDR3 spans 16 amino acids. Germline loops: CDR1 LGHNA, CDR2 YNFKEQ.

In its sample, this clone was seen a few times. The J gene is TRBJ2-7, the V gene TRBV27; 10 bases are a match to TRBD2. Germline assignment: CDR1 MNHEY and CDR2 SMNVEV (reference sequence). V lost 4 bases, J lost 1 base, and 4 bases stayed unmatched. The CDR3 runs 15 residues. The CDR3 spells CASSSQAGGSYEQYF. The CDR3 DNA reads as TGTGCCAGCAGTTCTCAAGCGGGAGGGTCCTACGAGCAGTACTTC.

The genes are TRBV2 and TRBJ1-1; TRBD1 agrees at 7 bases. The germline gives CDR1 SNHLY, CDR2 FYNNEI. J was trimmed by 7 bases and V by 6 bases; bases with no gene match: 14. This CDR3 region has 15 residues. The CDR3 is CASRSLDRERVEAFF. DNA of the CDR3: TGTGCCAGCAGATCTCTTGACAGGGAGAGAGTTGAAGCTTTCTTT.

This rearrangement joins TRBV6-6 to TRBJ1-2; 7 bases agree with TRBD1. The CDR3 consists of 14 residues. The germline V gene has CDR1 MNHNY and CDR2 SVGAGI (reference sequence). Unmatched junction bases numbered 8, after V lost 10 bases and J lost 0 bases. CDR3 sequence reads: CATLRQGTNYGYTF. The CDR3, as DNA: TGTGCCACCTTAAGACAGGGCACTAACTATGGCTACACCTTC.

The genes are TRBV7-2 and TRBJ1-1; no definite D call. Per germline, CDR1 SGHTA and CDR2 FQGNSA. This CDR3 spans 14 amino acids. V lost 3 bases and J lost 2, with 10 bases in between. CDR3 sequence: CASSLVAANTEAFF. CDR3 DNA sequence: TGTGCCAGCAGCTTGGTGGCGGCAAACACTGAAGCTTTCTTT.

The table lists this clone with a few counts. This rearrangement joins TRBV5-4 to TRBJ2-7, with 12 bases fitting TRBD2. Germline V gives CDR1 SGHNT, CDR2 YYREEE (reference sequence). The V segment lost 3 bases and the J segment 6 bases; nucleotides outside the gene matches: 7. CDR3 length: 15 amino acids. CDR3 amino acids: CASSSRSSGRGEQYF. The CDR3 bases are TGTGCCAGCAGCTCGCGTTCTAGCGGGAGGGGCGAGCAGTACTTC.

This clone was observed a handful of times. The V gene is TRBV19, the J gene TRBJ2-2, with D perhaps TRBD2 (6 bases). CDR1 is LNHDA, CDR2 SQIVND, per germline (reference sequence). The ends were cut back, 3 bases at V and 4 bases at J, with 9 bases in the middle. The length of the CDR3 is 14 residues. Here the CDR3 DNA reads TGTGCCAGTAGTATTAGGAGGGGCACCGGGGAGCTGTTTTTT. Protein sequence: CASSIRRGTGELFF.